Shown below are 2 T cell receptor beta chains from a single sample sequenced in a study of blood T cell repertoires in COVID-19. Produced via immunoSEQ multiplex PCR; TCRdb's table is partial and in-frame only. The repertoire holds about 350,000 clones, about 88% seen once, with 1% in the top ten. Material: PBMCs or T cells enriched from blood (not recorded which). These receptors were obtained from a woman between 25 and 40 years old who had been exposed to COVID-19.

CDR3 in DNA: TGTGCCAGCAGCTTGGACAGAAATAACTATGGCTACACCTTC. This codes for CASSLDRNNYGYTF. V is TRBV5-4 and J is TRBJ1-2; D ambiguous. Looked up from germline, CDR1 is SGHNT and CDR2 is YYREEE (reference sequence). V was shortened by 0 bases and J by 1 base, with 7 bases between the two germline ends. The CDR3 contains 14 residues.

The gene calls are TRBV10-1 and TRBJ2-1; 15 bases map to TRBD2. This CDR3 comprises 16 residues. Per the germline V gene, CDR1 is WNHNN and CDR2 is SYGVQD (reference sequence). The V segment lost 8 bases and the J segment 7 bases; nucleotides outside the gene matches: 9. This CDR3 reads CASSPGLAGGSNEQFF. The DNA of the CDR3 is TGCGCCAGCTCTCCGGGACTAGCGGGAGGATCAAATGAGCAGTTCTTC.